What follows is one T cell receptor beta chain and its context. The germline gene is not matched at one end of the junction; a read error may be the cause. These data belong to a study of blood T cell repertoires in COVID-19. For the study at large: Sites in the United States, Italy and Spain provided acute and convalescent COVID-19 samples. PBMCs, B-cell-depleted T cells, or T cells were the source of the cDNA or gDNA that made up the material.

In germline, CDR1 is SGHRS, CDR2 YFSETQ. The CDR3 totals 15 residues. Authors' processing steps: Amplifying reference gene primers gave estimates of nucleated cell counts. Here immunoSEQ multiplex PCR was the method, and the copy in TCRdb shows in-frame clones only, minus some. That table furnishes V, J and clone size, whereas the DNA furnished D and trimming. There are about 160,000 clones in the sample; 65% to 90% occur only once, and approximately 3.5% lies in the top ten. The source of this sequence is a man in his 70s with acute or convalescent COVID-19. Sample: peripheral blood. This sequence joins TRBV5-1 and TRBJ1-2; 8 nucleotides line up with TRBD1. The CDR3 spells CASSWSVGQGEEARF. The CDR3 coding sequence is TGCGCCAGCAGTTGGTCTGTAGGACAGGGTGAGGAGGCCCGCTTC.